This T cell receptor (beta chain) was documented in a study of blood T cell repertoires in COVID-19. The table came from immunoSEQ multiplex PCR; TCRdb's copy has only in-frame clones and leaves some out. The profile shows roughly 67,000 clones, approximately 93% of them singletons. V was pared by 4 bases and J by 0 bases, with 23 bases between. CDR1 LGHNT and CDR2 FRNRAP come from the germline V gene. The CDR3 is 19 amino acids. This clonotype was obtained from a man aged 65 to 85 with active COVID-19. The specimen was peripheral blood. The J gene is TRBJ2-3, the V gene TRBV12-5; the D gene is possibly TRBD2 (5 bases). CDR3 sequence: CASGWTLKAVAASTDTQYF. The CDR3 DNA follows: TGTGCTAGTGGTTGGACCCTCAAAGCGGTGGCCGCTAGCACAGATACGCAGTATTTT.